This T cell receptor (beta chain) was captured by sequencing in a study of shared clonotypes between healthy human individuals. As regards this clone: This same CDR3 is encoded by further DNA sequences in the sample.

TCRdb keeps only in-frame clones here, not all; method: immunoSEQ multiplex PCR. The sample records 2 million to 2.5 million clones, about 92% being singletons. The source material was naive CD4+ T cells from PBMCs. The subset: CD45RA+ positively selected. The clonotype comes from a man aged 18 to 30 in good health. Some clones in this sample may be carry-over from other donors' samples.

The CDR3 loop is CASSRGTGGDGYTF. In nucleotides, the CDR3 is TGTGCCAGCTCACGCGGGACAGGGGGCGACGGCTACACCTTC. The rearrangement links TRBV18 to TRBJ1-2, with 12 bases identical to TRBD1. Germline V gene data show CDR1 as KGHSH and CDR2 as LQKENI. The CDR3 covers 14 residues. V lost 4 bases and J lost 8; bases outside the gene matches: 5.